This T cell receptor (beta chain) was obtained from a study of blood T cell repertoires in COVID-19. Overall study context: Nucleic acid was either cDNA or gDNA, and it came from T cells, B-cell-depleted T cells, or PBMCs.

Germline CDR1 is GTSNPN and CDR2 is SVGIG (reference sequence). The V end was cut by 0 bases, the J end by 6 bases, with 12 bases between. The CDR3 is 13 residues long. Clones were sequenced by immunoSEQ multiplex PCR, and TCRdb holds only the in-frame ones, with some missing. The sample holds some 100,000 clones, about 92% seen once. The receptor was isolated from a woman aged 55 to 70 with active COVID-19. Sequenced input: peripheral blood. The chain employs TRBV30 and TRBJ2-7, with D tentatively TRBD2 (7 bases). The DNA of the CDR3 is TGTGCCTGGAGTGTTCGGGGGGCGGGCGAGCAGTACTTC. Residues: CAWSVRGAGEQYF. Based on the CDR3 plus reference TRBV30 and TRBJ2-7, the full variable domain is SQTIHQWPATLVQPVGSPLSLECTVEGTSNPNLYWYRQAAGRGLQLLFYSVGIGQISSEVPQNLSASRPQDRQFILSSKKLLLSDSGFYLCAWSVRGAGEQYFGPGTRLTVT.